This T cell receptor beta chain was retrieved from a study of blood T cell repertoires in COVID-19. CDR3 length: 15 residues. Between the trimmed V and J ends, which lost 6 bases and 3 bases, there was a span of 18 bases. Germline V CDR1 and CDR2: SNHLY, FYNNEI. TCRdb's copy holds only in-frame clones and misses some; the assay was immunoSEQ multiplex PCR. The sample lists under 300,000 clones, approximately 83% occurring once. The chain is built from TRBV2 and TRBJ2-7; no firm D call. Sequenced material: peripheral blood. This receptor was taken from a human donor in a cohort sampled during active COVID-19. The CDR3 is CASSRIRDTYYEQYF. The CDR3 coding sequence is TGTGCCAGCAGCCGAATACGAGACACATACTACGAGCAGTACTTC.